The rows below give T cell receptor beta chains drawn from one sample of a study of T cell repertoires in cytomegalovirus infection. MiXCR was run by TCRdb on the reads, yielding one entry per CDR3 protein. The table includes 200,000 to 300,000 distinct CDR3 sequences, 8% to 9.5% detected once. Input material: PBMCs. These receptors were collected from a human donor in good health (CMV status not recorded). Some clones in this sample may be carry-over from other donors' samples. The CDR3 runs from the conserved cysteine through the conserved F or W. Each record gives: CDR3 protein, J gene, CDR3 length, V gene.

CASSLTASGNTIYF	TRBJ1-3	14	TRBV7-2
CASSPGGMNTEAFF	TRBJ1-1	14	TRBV7-2
CASRDMGGQGATYEQYF	TRBJ2-7	17	TRBV9
CSASGGRISYEQYF	TRBJ2-7	14	TRBV20-1
CASSLVEGGGWAEAFF	TRBJ1-1	16	TRBV7-9
CASSFQGRGSNEKLFF	TRBJ1-4	16	TRBV7-8
CASSLISGLAASTDTQYF	TRBJ2-3	18	TRBV7-8
CASSLGRTDTEAFF	TRBJ1-1	14	TRBV19
CASSSAILSYEQYF	TRBJ2-7	14	TRBV28
CASSVTSGRAAADTQYF	TRBJ2-3	17	TRBV13
CASSEGTGSGYGYTF	TRBJ1-2	15	TRBV2
CASSRTSGTTDTQYF	TRBJ2-3	15	TRBV7-7
CAWREASGAINTQYF	TRBJ2-3	15	TRBV30
CASSKGRNEKLFF	TRBJ1-4	13	TRBV7-2
CASSLDRGSVAGYTF	TRBJ1-2	15	TRBV5-8
CASSPGSRDQPQHF	TRBJ1-5	14	TRBV7-2
CASSLVMAASYEQYF	TRBJ2-7	15	TRBV5-1
CASSRGEYSTDTQYF	TRBJ2-3	15	TRBV7-2
CASSPPGTGKETQYF	TRBJ2-5	15	TRBV7-8
CASSEPGANTEAFF	TRBJ1-1	14	TRBV25-1
CASSSAGGEWTEAFF	TRBJ1-1	15	TRBV7-9
CASSLATGGRTNQPQHF	TRBJ1-5	17	TRBV7-8
CASSFAGTEQYF	TRBJ2-7	12	TRBV27